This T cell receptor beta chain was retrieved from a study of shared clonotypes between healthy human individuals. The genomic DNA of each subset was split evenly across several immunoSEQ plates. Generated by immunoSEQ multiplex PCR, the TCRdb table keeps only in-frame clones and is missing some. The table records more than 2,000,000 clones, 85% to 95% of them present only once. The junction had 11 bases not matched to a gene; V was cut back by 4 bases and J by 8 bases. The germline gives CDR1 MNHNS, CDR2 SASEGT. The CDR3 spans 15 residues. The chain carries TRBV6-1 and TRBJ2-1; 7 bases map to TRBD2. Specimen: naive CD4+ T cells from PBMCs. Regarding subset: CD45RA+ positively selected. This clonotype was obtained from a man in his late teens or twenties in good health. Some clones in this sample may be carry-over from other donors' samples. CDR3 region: CASSVAGEVMYEQFF. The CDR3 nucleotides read TGTGCCAGCAGTGTCGCGGGGGAGGTTATGTATGAGCAGTTCTTC.